These 25 T cell receptor beta chains came from one sample sequenced in a study of cytomegalovirus exposure and HLA in healthy donors. The PCR was carried out with 60 Vbeta primers and 13 Jbeta primers. Measured with immunoSEQ multiplex PCR; TCRdb has only the in-frame clones, and not every one. Here the sample spans roughly 130,000 clones, more than 80% being singletons. The sequencing input was PBMCs. Receptors originate from a man aged 25-45 years in good health and CMV-seronegative.

This rearrangement joins TRBV10-1 to TRBJ2-1; the match to TRBD2 covers 12 bases. Germline-derived CDR1 and CDR2 are WNHNN and SYGVQD (reference sequence). V lost 5 bases and J lost 9; bases outside the gene matches: 11. The CDR3 loop spans 16 amino acids. The CDR3 reads CASSTGLAGYSGEQFF. Written as DNA, the CDR3 is TGCGCCAGCAGTACCGGACTAGCGGGATATTCTGGTGAGCAGTTCTTC.

CDR3 protein: CAWSIGLAGDKNIQYF. CDR3 coding DNA: TGTGCCTGGAGTATTGGGCTAGCGGGAGACAAAAACATTCAGTACTTC. The rearrangement joins TRBV30 to TRBJ2-4; 10 bases are shared with TRBD2. There are 16 residues in the CDR3. CDR1 and CDR2 from the germline V gene are GTSNPN and SVGIG (reference sequence). V dropped 2 bases and J dropped 3; count of bases not matched to a gene: 7.

As concerns this clone: One end of the junction does not line up with germline, which may come from a read error. V is TRBV7-7 and J is TRBJ2-4, with a weak D call TRBD1 (6 bases). The CDR3 is 9 amino acids. Germline loops: CDR1 SSHAT, CDR2 FNYEAQ (reference sequence). CDR3 nucleotide sequence: TGTGCCAGCAGCACCACAGGGTCCTTC. Translated, it gives CASSTTGSF.

The chain joins TRBV27 to TRBJ1-2; TRBD1 matches at 8 bases. This CDR3 comprises 15 residues. The germline V gene has CDR1 MNHEY and CDR2 SMNVEV (reference sequence). Trimming removed 6 bases from V and 4 bases from J; junction bases left unmatched: 10. The CDR3 DNA reads as TGTGCCAGCAGCCCGGGACAGGTTGTAGGCTATGGCTACACCTTC. Translated, it gives CASSPGQVVGYGYTF.

V gene TRBV7-2 combines with J gene TRBJ2-3, with 7 positions matching TRBD2. CDR1 and CDR2 from the germline V gene are SGHTA and FQGNSA. V lost 1 base, J lost 4 bases, and 11 bases stayed unmatched. The CDR3 totals 17 residues. CDR3 loop: CASSLVVGRNEADTQYF. The CDR3 DNA reads as TGTGCCAGCAGCTTAGTAGTCGGGAGGAATGAGGCAGATACGCAGTATTTT. The full variable domain, in which reference TRBV7-2 and TRBJ2-3 provide the parts outside the CDR3, is GAGVSQSPSNKVTEKGKDVELRCDPISGHTALYWYRQSLGQGLEFLIYFQGNSAPDKSGLPSDRFSAERTGGSVSTLTIQRTQQEDSAVYLCASSLVVGRNEADTQYFGPGTRLTVL.

The chain couples TRBV10-1 to TRBJ2-4; D possibly corresponds to TRBD1 (6 bases). Germline assignment: CDR1 WNHNN and CDR2 SYGVQD (reference sequence). Trimming removed 0 bases at V and 9 bases at J, with 15 bases between. The CDR3 length is 15 residues. CDR3 in DNA: TGCGCCAGCAGTGAGTCGAAACAGGGTTGGAGCATTCAGTACTTC. It yields the protein CASSESKQGWSIQYF.

This chain joins TRBV19 and TRBJ1-3; the D gene is possibly TRBD1 (6 bases). CDR1 is LNHDA and CDR2 is SQIVND in the germline V gene (reference sequence). V dropped 10 bases and J dropped 3 bases, with 13 bases sitting between them. The CDR3 sequence is 13 residues long. The CDR3 is CATLDSFGNTIYF. The CDR3 nucleotides are TGTGCCACTTTGGACAGCTTTGGAAACACCATATATTTT.

The V call is TRBV11-2, the J call TRBJ2-1; the match to TRBD2 covers 15 bases. The CDR3 extends over 15 amino acids. Germline V gives CDR1 SGHAT, CDR2 FQNNGV. V trimming: 3 bases; J trimming: 9 bases; junction bases outside the gene matches: 3. The CDR3 coding sequence is TGTGCCAGCAGCTTCCAGGGACTAGCGGGAGGTGAGCAGTTCTTC. The encoded protein is CASSFQGLAGGEQFF.

The chain uses TRBV18 and TRBJ1-1; 12 nucleotides agree with TRBD1. V dropped 0 bases and J dropped 5; count of bases not matched to a gene: 4. The CDR3 has 16 residues. Germline-derived CDR1 and CDR2 are KGHSH and LQKENI. In nucleotides, the CDR3 is TGTGCCAGCTCACCACCGGGACAGGGGGCGAGGACTGAAGCTTTCTTT. This encodes CASSPPGQGARTEAFF.

V and J are TRBV9 and TRBJ2-3, with TRBD2 matching 8 bases. The CDR3 is 15 amino acids. Germline CDR1 and CDR2: SGDLS and YYNGEE. Trimming cost V 3 bases and J 3 bases; bases outside gene matches: 6. In DNA, the CDR3 is TGTGCCAGCAGCGCGGGAGGGGGGAGGACAGATACGCAGTATTTT. Its protein product is CASSAGGGRTDTQYF. The complete variable domain, with remaining parts taken from reference TRBV9 and TRBJ2-3, reads DSGVTQTPKHLITATGQRVTLRCSPRSGDLSVYWYQQSLDQGLQFLIQYYNGEERAKGNILERFSAQQFPDLHSELNLSSLELGDSALYFCASSAGGGRTDTQYFGPGTRLTVL.

This chain links TRBV5-4 with TRBJ2-7; D not certain. Trimming removed 0 bases from V and 0 bases from J, with 13 bases in between. The CDR3 sequence is 16 residues long. Germline CDR1 and CDR2: SGHNT and YYREEE (reference sequence). The CDR3: CASSLEISRISYEQYF. CDR3 bases: TGTGCCAGCAGCTTGGAAATTAGCCGAATCTCCTACGAGCAGTACTTC.

This rearrangement joins TRBV6-1 to TRBJ2-2; TRBD1 matches at 8 bases. The germline V gene encodes CDR1 MNHNS and CDR2 SASEGT. The CDR3 sequence is 14 residues long. Trimming cost V 7 bases and J 3 bases; bases outside gene matches: 4. CDR3 nucleotides: TGTGCCAGCACGACAGGGGCCTACACCGGGGAGCTGTTTTTT. It is translated as CASTTGAYTGELFF.

The V call is TRBV2, the J call TRBJ1-1; D not certain. This CDR3 is built from 13 residues. V dropped 9 bases and J dropped 0 bases, with 11 bases sitting between them. In germline, CDR1 is SNHLY, CDR2 FYNNEI. CDR3 residues: CARGRILNTEAFF. In DNA form, the CDR3 reads TGTGCCAGGGGGAGAATCCTGAACACTGAAGCTTTCTTT.

The chain uses TRBV13 and TRBJ1-2, with 9 bases aligning to TRBD1. The germline CDR1 and CDR2 sequences are PRHDT and FYEKMQ (reference sequence). CDR3 size: 14 residues. Trimming at V came to 4 bases and at J to 5 bases, leaving 5 bases not matched to a gene. The CDR3 DNA reads as TGTGCCAGCAGCTCCGGACAGGGGATTTATGGCTACACCTTC. Translated: CASSSGQGIYGYTF.

The genes are TRBV4-3 and TRBJ1-1; D is ambiguous. V gave up 1 base and J gave up 3 bases, with 12 bases separating them. Germline loops: CDR1 LGHNA, CDR2 YSLEER. The CDR3 length is 15 residues. The CDR3 region is CASSQGGGLDTEAFF. The CDR3 DNA reads as TGCGCCAGCAGCCAAGGCGGCGGTCTGGACACTGAAGCTTTCTTT.

This chain links TRBV15 with TRBJ1-1; D unclear. V lost 0 bases to trimming and J lost 7 bases, with 12 bases between them. CDR3 length: 14 amino acids. Germline V gene sequence: CDR1 LNHNV, CDR2 YYDKDF (reference sequence). In DNA form, the CDR3 reads TGTGCCACCAGCAGAGAAAGAGACACCGGTGAAGCTTTCTTT. This encodes CATSRERDTGEAFF.

This clone is medium-sized (0.01 to 0.1%) in the sample. The chain recombines TRBV5-6 with TRBJ2-1; maybe TRBD2 (6 bases). Trimming took off 3 bases at V and 7 bases at J, with 17 bases between the two ends. The CDR3 is 15 amino acids. In germline, CDR1 is SGHDT, CDR2 YYEEEE. The CDR3 spells CASSSTDRAGNEQFF. CDR3 in DNA: TGTGCCAGCAGCTCTACAGACCGCGCGGGGAATGAGCAGTTCTTC.

The chain has TRBV5-4 and TRBJ2-1; D possibly corresponds to TRBD2 (5 bases). The CDR3 totals 15 residues. Germline CDR1 is SGHNT and CDR2 is YYREEE (reference sequence). Trimming removed 1 base at V and 0 bases at J, with 8 bases between. The CDR3 reads CASSLRRTSYNEQFF. The CDR3 nucleotides are TGTGCCAGCAGCTTGAGGAGGACCTCCTACAATGAGCAGTTCTTC. Together with reference TRBV5-4 and TRBJ2-1, the CDR3 gives the full variable domain: ETGVTQSPTHLIKTRGQQVTLRCSSQSGHNTVSWYQQALGQGPQFIFQYYREEENGRGNFPPRFSGLQFPNYSSELNVNALELDDSALYLCASSLRRTSYNEQFFGPGTRLTVL.

The chain carries TRBV29-1 and TRBJ2-7; 9 nucleotides match TRBD1. This CDR3 spans 11 amino acids. V lost 7 bases to trimming and J lost 4 bases; unmatched junction nucleotides: 2. Germline values: CDR1 SQVTM, CDR2 ANQGSEA. CDR3 sequence (DNA): TGCAGCGCGGGACAGGGTTACGAGCAGTACTTC. Protein product: CSAGQGYEQYF.

The chain recombines TRBV5-1 with TRBJ1-4; 7 positions agree with TRBD1. The CDR3 covers 14 residues. CDR1 and CDR2 from the germline V gene are SGHRS and YFSETQ. J lost 8 bases, V lost 5 bases, and 9 bases had no gene match. CDR3 DNA sequence: TGCGCCAGCAGGATATTATCGGGACAGGAAAAACTGTTTTTT. Translated, it gives CASRILSGQEKLFF. The full variable domain, completed using reference TRBV5-1 and TRBJ1-4, is KAGVTQTPRYLIKTRGQQVTLSCSPISGHRSVSWYQQTPGQGLQFLFEYFSETQRNKGNFPGRFSGRQFSNSRSEMNVSTLELGDSALYLCASRILSGQEKLFFGSGTQLSVL.

The chain couples TRBV19 to TRBJ1-1; TRBD1 aligns across 10 bases. CDR1 is LNHDA and CDR2 is SQIVND in the germline V gene (reference sequence). This CDR3 comprises 15 residues. Trimming cost V 4 bases and J 4 bases; bases outside gene matches: 6. The CDR3 region is CASSKGWTGGTEAFF. DNA for the CDR3: TGTGCCAGTAGTAAAGGCTGGACAGGGGGCACTGAAGCTTTCTTT.

The chain recombines TRBV20-1 with TRBJ2-7; 8 bases are shared with TRBD1. V dropped 6 bases and J dropped 6; count of bases not matched to a gene: 4. The CDR3 is 11 amino acids. Germline V gene lookup returns CDR1 DFQATT and CDR2 SNEGSKA (reference sequence). The CDR3 here is CSADRESEQYF. CDR3 bases: TGCAGTGCGGACAGGGAGAGCGAGCAGTACTTC.

The DNA of the CDR3 is TGTGCCAGCAGCCCCGATCGACAGCCTCAAGAGACCCAGTACTTC. It codes for CASSPDRQPQETQYF. The rearrangement joins TRBV13 to TRBJ2-5, with D possibly being TRBD1 (5 bases). In germline, CDR1 is PRHDT, CDR2 FYEKMQ (reference sequence). This CDR3 has 15 amino acids. V dropped 5 bases and J dropped 2 bases, with 15 bases sitting between them.

The chain combines TRBV9 with TRBJ2-1; maybe TRBD1 (6 bases). Germline CDR1 and CDR2: SGDLS and YYNGEE. This CDR3 spans 15 amino acids. Trimming pared 2 bases from V and 7 bases from J, leaving 16 bases between. The CDR3 DNA is TGTGCCAGCAGCGTTGAACAGGGCGCGATGAATGAGCAGTTCTTC. Translated, it gives CASSVEQGAMNEQFF.

A few counts support this clone. The chain uses TRBV4-3 and TRBJ1-4, with D perhaps matching TRBD1 (6 bases). The V gene's germline CDR1 is LGHNA and CDR2 YSLEER. This CDR3 region has 16 residues. Deletions cut 1 base from V and 8 bases from J, with 17 bases between. CDR3 sequence (DNA): TGCGCCAGCAGCCAAGGGACGGCAGGGGCTTGGGAAAAACTGTTTTTT. Translating gives CASSQGTAGAWEKLFF.